What follows are 32 T cell receptor beta chains derived from one specimen sequenced in a study of cytotoxic CD8 clonotypes in ibrutinib-treated CLL. Measured with immunoSEQ multiplex PCR; TCRdb has only the in-frame clones, and not every one. The sample yields 110,000 to 150,000 clones, around 76% seen once. Sequences were derived from PBMCs, sampled after 24 months of ibrutinib treatment. These receptors were taken from a human donor with chronic lymphocytic leukemia.

The rearrangement joins TRBV4-3 to TRBJ2-5; TRBD2 might be the D (7 bases). Germline assignment: CDR1 LGHNA and CDR2 YSLEER. The CDR3 covers 15 residues. Trimming cost V 1 base and J 5 bases, with 14 bases left between them. The CDR3 region is CASSQGGGAWETQYF. CDR3 DNA: TGCGCCAGCAGCCAAGGTGGGGGGGCTTGGGAGACCCAGTACTTC.

This rearrangement joins TRBV5-6 to TRBJ2-2; 7 bases line up with TRBD1. The CDR3 covers 18 residues. CDR1 and CDR2 (germline): SGHDT, YYEEEE. J was trimmed by 1 base and V by 4 bases; bases with no gene match: 13. This chain's CDR3 is CASSPPVGQLLNTGELFF. In DNA, the CDR3 is TGTGCCAGCAGCCCCCCGGTGGGACAGCTTTTGAACACCGGGGAGCTGTTTTTT.

This clone occurred once. The rearrangement uses TRBV5-1 and TRBJ2-2; 13 bases map to TRBD2. Per the germline V gene, CDR1 is SGHRS and CDR2 is YFSETQ. Trimming at V came to 5 bases and at J to 5 bases, leaving 3 bases not matched to a gene. CDR3 length equals 15 residues. CDR3 region: CASSRGLAGTGELFF. In DNA form, the CDR3 reads TGCGCCAGCAGTAGGGGACTAGCGGGGACCGGGGAGCTGTTTTTT.

The V call is TRBV7-2, the J call TRBJ2-1; 12 nucleotides agree with TRBD1. The V and J ends lost 7 bases and 9 bases, in that order; junction bases with no gene match: 13. Germline V gene sequence: CDR1 SGHTA, CDR2 FQGNSA. This CDR3 is 16 amino acids long. This chain's CDR3 is CASTPGRGQGASEQFF. CDR3 bases: TGTGCCAGCACCCCCGGGCGGGGACAGGGGGCCAGTGAGCAGTTCTTC.

Many counts were recorded for this clone. The chain recombines TRBV19 with TRBJ2-3, with D maybe TRBD2 (5 bases). There are 14 residues in the CDR3. Trimming shortened V by 3 bases and J by 0 bases, and 7 bases separated the two germline ends. Looked up from germline, CDR1 is LNHDA and CDR2 is SQIVND (reference sequence). DNA for the CDR3: TGTGCCAGTAGTATCGGGGTCAGCACAGATACGCAGTATTTT. This translates into CASSIGVSTDTQYF.

This clone appeared a few times. The J gene is TRBJ1-1, the V gene TRBV30; D gene uncertain. Trimming stripped 0 bases from V and 3 bases from J, with 8 bases between. This CDR3 region has 13 residues. CDR1 and CDR2 (germline): GTSNPN, SVGIG (reference sequence). CDR3 sequence reads: CAWSVRRDTEAFF. For the CDR3, the DNA is TGTGCCTGGAGTGTACGTCGGGACACTGAAGCTTTCTTT.

The chain carries TRBV18 and TRBJ1-4; the D is unclear. Trimming removed 3 bases at V and 3 bases at J, with 11 bases between. CDR1 and CDR2 (germline): KGHSH, LQKENI. The CDR3 spans 15 residues. In DNA form, the CDR3 reads TGTGCCAGCTCACCCGAGACCGACCCTAATGAAAAACTGTTTTTT. Its protein product is CASSPETDPNEKLFF.

The genes are TRBV28 and TRBJ1-3; D remains ambiguous. Trimming stripped 1 base from V and 0 bases from J, with 13 bases between. Germline CDR1 MDHEN, CDR2 SYDVKM. The CDR3 runs 17 residues. CDR3 DNA: TGTGCCAGCAGTTTATTGGCCAGTTGGATCTCTGGAAACACCATATATTTT. Encoded protein: CASSLLASWISGNTIYF.

The gene calls are TRBV5-1 and TRBJ2-3, with 14 bases fitting TRBD2. The CDR3 has 19 residues. V lost 7 bases to trimming and J lost 2 bases; unmatched junction nucleotides: 15. The germline V gene encodes CDR1 SGHRS and CDR2 YFSETQ. CDR3 region: CASGLWGLAGVGITDTQYF. The CDR3, as DNA: TGCGCCAGCGGCCTATGGGGACTAGCGGGGGTCGGAATCACAGATACGCAGTATTTT.

This clone showed up just a few times. This sequence joins TRBV4-1 and TRBJ2-5; TRBD2 aligns across 9 bases. Germline V CDR1 and CDR2: MGHRA, YSYEKL. The CDR3 runs to 18 residues. The ends lost 0 bases at V and 1 base at J; junction bases unmatched: 9. The CDR3 is CASSQETVRRGGQETQYF. CDR3 coding DNA: TGCGCCAGCAGCCAAGAGACTGTGCGGCGGGGGGGCCAAGAGACCCAGTACTTC.

This chain uses TRBV4-3 with TRBJ2-3; D is ambiguous. The CDR3 length is 16 residues. Deletions cut 0 bases from V and 0 bases from J, with 10 bases between. CDR1 is LGHNA and CDR2 is YSLEER in the germline V gene. Written as DNA, the CDR3 is TGCGCCAGCAGCCAAGATCCCGTGGATAGCACAGATACGCAGTATTTT. Protein product: CASSQDPVDSTDTQYF.

This rearrangement joins TRBV4-3 to TRBJ2-2; 8 positions match TRBD2. Germline CDR1 reads LGHNA; CDR2 reads YSLEER. CDR3 size: 14 residues. V shed 6 bases, J shed 5 bases, and the junction held 5 bases outside the gene matches. The CDR3 nucleotides are TGCGCCAGCAGTGCTCGGGGGGGTACCGGGGAGCTGTTTTTT. Encoded protein: CASSARGGTGELFF.

The V call is TRBV27, the J call TRBJ2-3; D is ambiguous. The CDR3 covers 12 residues. CDR1 and CDR2 from the germline V gene are MNHEY and SMNVEV (reference sequence). V shed 4 bases and J shed 8 bases, with 10 bases lying between them. This CDR3 reads CASSYPPGTQYF. The CDR3 coding sequence is TGTGCCAGCAGTTACCCCCCGGGTACGCAGTATTTT.

The rearrangement links TRBV7-3 to TRBJ2-6; D remains unclear. The CDR3 is 15 amino acids. Trimming shortened V by 2 bases and J by 0 bases, and 5 bases separated the two germline ends. Germline lookup yields CDR1 SGHTA and CDR2 FQGTGA. CDR3 in amino acids: CASSLGNSGANVLTF. The CDR3 nucleotides are TGTGCCAGCAGCTTAGGCAACTCTGGGGCCAACGTCCTGACTTTC.

This chain uses TRBV5-1 with TRBJ2-2; D is uncertain. Per the germline V gene, CDR1 is SGHRS and CDR2 is YFSETQ. This CDR3 has 15 residues. Trimming left V 4 bases short and J 5 bases short, with 15 bases between. The CDR3 region has the DNA TGCGCCAGCAGCCCAACACGGTCCTCGACCGGGGAGCTGTTTTTT. It is translated as CASSPTRSSTGELFF.

V gene TRBV28 combines with J gene TRBJ2-5; perhaps TRBD2 as D (7 bases). Trimming removed 7 bases at V and 4 bases at J, with 16 bases between. The CDR3 runs to 14 residues. CDR1 is MDHEN and CDR2 is SYDVKM in the germline V gene. The DNA for the CDR3 is TGTGCCAGCAAGGGGGGGGGATACCGAGAGACCCAGTACTTC. Protein product: CASKGGGYRETQYF.

CDR3 nucleotides: TGTGCCAGCAGTTGGGGGGCATCGCAAGAGACCCAGTACTTC. This sequence encodes CASSWGASQETQYF. The rearrangement uses TRBV28 and TRBJ2-5, with D possibly called TRBD1 or TRBD2 (6 bases each). Trimming stripped 4 bases from V and 2 bases from J, with 11 bases between. Looked up from germline, CDR1 is MDHEN and CDR2 is SYDVKM. CDR3 size: 14 residues.

The chain links TRBV4-2 to TRBJ2-2; perhaps D is TRBD1 or TRBD2 (5 bases each). Looked up from germline, CDR1 is LGHNA and CDR2 is YNFKEQ. The CDR3 runs 15 residues. V dropped 4 bases and J dropped 4 bases, with 13 bases sitting between them. CDR3 region: CASSLGLATTGELFF. In DNA form, the CDR3 reads TGTGCCAGCAGCCTGGGGCTAGCTACCACCGGGGAGCTGTTTTTT.

This clone was seen just once. The gene calls are TRBV4-3 and TRBJ1-5, with unresolved D. The CDR3 totals 12 residues. CDR1 LGHNA and CDR2 YSLEER come from the germline V gene. Trimming removed 1 base at V and 9 bases at J, with 7 bases between. CDR3 sequence reads: CASSQGSGPQHF. In nucleotides, the CDR3 is TGCGCCAGCAGCCAAGGGAGCGGGCCCCAGCATTTT.

This chain links TRBV7-3 with TRBJ2-2; perhaps TRBD1 as D (5 bases). Per germline, CDR1 SGHTA and CDR2 FQGTGA. There are 16 residues in the CDR3. V shed 5 bases and J shed 1 base, with 14 bases lying between them. The CDR3, as DNA: TGTGCCAGCAGCCCTTTGACAGTAAAGAACACCGGGGAGCTGTTTTTT. Protein product: CASSPLTVKNTGELFF. Supplemented by reference TRBV7-3 and TRBJ2-2, the full variable domain reads GAGVSQTPSNKVTEKGKYVELRCDPISGHTALYWYRQSLGQGPEFLIYFQGTGAADDSGLPNDRFFAVRPEGSVSTLKIQRTERGDSAVYLCASSPLTVKNTGELFFGEGSRLTVL.

The genes are TRBV4-2 and TRBJ2-5, with D perhaps TRBD1 (7 bases). V shed 1 base and J shed 2 bases, with 17 bases lying between them. The germline CDR1 and CDR2 sequences are LGHNA and YNFKEQ. This CDR3 is built from 17 residues. The CDR3 sequence is CASSQGRGTEIQETQYF. The CDR3 coding sequence is TGTGCCAGCAGCCAAGGGAGGGGGACAGAAATTCAAGAGACCCAGTACTTC.

This rearrangement joins TRBV5-5 to TRBJ1-1; 7 bases fit TRBD1. Germline V CDR1 and CDR2: SGHKS, YYEKEE (reference sequence). The J segment lost 4 bases and the V segment lost 0 bases, leaving 12 bases of the junction unmatched. The CDR3 runs 17 residues. For the CDR3, the DNA is TGTGCCAGCAGCTTGGGGGACAGTACCCCACGTGGCACTGAAGCTTTCTTT. Translation gives CASSLGDSTPRGTEAFF.

The chain employs TRBV6-6 and TRBJ1-6; D gene uncertain. Germline V gene data show CDR1 as MNHNY and CDR2 as SVGAGI (reference sequence). Trimming removed 6 bases from V and 2 bases from J, with 11 bases in between. The CDR3 sequence is 15 residues long. CDR3 nucleotides: TGTGCCAGCAGGGACCCACAGCCCTATAATTCACCCCTCCACTTT. Translation: CASRDPQPYNSPLHF.

The chain recombines TRBV7-2 with TRBJ2-5, with a weak D call TRBD2 (6 bases). Trimming shortened V by 4 bases and J by 5 bases, and 17 bases separated the two germline ends. The CDR3 is 15 residues long. Germline V gene lookup returns CDR1 SGHTA and CDR2 FQGNSA. The CDR3 protein is CASSSDSGAGETQYF. The DNA for the CDR3 is TGTGCCAGCAGCTCAGATAGCGGTGCGGGGGAGACCCAGTACTTC.

This clone was seen only a few times. The J gene is TRBJ2-3, the V gene TRBV10-3, with 8 bases aligning to TRBD2. V lost 7 bases, J lost 2 bases, and 5 bases stayed unmatched. The CDR3 is 14 amino acids. Germline V gene sequence: CDR1 ENHRY, CDR2 SYGVKD. The CDR3 reads CAIKAGAATDTQYF. In DNA form, the CDR3 reads TGTGCCATCAAAGCGGGGGCGGCCACAGATACGCAGTATTTT.

The J gene is TRBJ2-7, the V gene TRBV6-5; D may correspond to TRBD1 or TRBD2 (5 bases each). Trimming removed 6 bases from V and 7 bases from J, with 13 bases in between. This CDR3 is built from 12 residues. Germline loops: CDR1 MNHEY, CDR2 SVGAGI. CDR3 sequence reads: CASRSGTQEQYF. CDR3 coding DNA: TGTGCCAGCAGGTCGGGGACCCAAGAGCAGTACTTC.

J is TRBJ2-1 and V is TRBV5-1; 7 positions match TRBD2. CDR3 size: 13 residues. Germline CDR1 SGHRS, CDR2 YFSETQ. The V and J ends lost 4 bases and 9 bases, in that order; junction bases with no gene match: 7. The CDR3: CASSLFGRVEQFF. CDR3 DNA: TGCGCCAGCAGCCTGTTTGGGAGGGTTGAGCAGTTCTTC.

The chain has TRBV6-1 and TRBJ2-7, with D perhaps assigned TRBD1 or TRBD2 (5 bases each). From germline, CDR1 is MNHNS and CDR2 SASEGT. V dropped 0 bases and J dropped 6 bases, with 12 bases sitting between them. CDR3 length: 14 amino acids. For the CDR3, the DNA is TGTGCCAGCAGTGAAGCGCAGGGACCCCTCGAGCAGTACTTC. Its translation is CASSEAQGPLEQYF.

This clone was seen only once. The V and J genes are TRBV9 and TRBJ1-2; 7 bases agree with TRBD1. The trim removed 3 bases at V and 4 bases at J, leaving 9 bases unmatched. This CDR3 has 15 amino acids. The germline V gene has CDR1 SGDLS and CDR2 YYNGEE. The CDR3 DNA reads as TGTGCCAGCAGCGCCCTACAGGGGATCGGCTATGGCTACACCTTC. This codes for CASSALQGIGYGYTF.

The gene calls are TRBV28 and TRBJ2-6; tentative D call: TRBD1 (5 bases). The germline V and J ends were trimmed by 3 bases and 9 bases, with 12 bases remaining between them. This CDR3 has 14 amino acids. In germline, CDR1 is MDHEN, CDR2 SYDVKM. In DNA form, the CDR3 reads TGTGCCAGCAGTTTGAGGCCTAGGGGCAACGTCCTGACTTTC. It specifies CASSLRPRGNVLTF.

The chain joins TRBV7-6 to TRBJ2-2; 7 positions agree with TRBD2. The junction had 11 bases not matched to a gene; V was cut back by 0 bases and J by 1 base. This CDR3 is 19 amino acids long. The germline V gene encodes CDR1 SGHVS and CDR2 FNYEAQ. The CDR3 reads CASSLAGFAGVGNTGELFF. DNA for the CDR3: TGTGCCAGCAGCTTAGCGGGGTTCGCGGGAGTAGGGAACACCGGGGAGCTGTTTTTT.

The chain combines TRBV27 with TRBJ2-1; D remains unclear. The CDR3 is 13 residues long. From germline, CDR1 is MNHEY and CDR2 SMNVEV (reference sequence). Trimming took 8 bases from V and 9 from J, leaving 17 bases between them. CDR3 residues: CASGMTVGPEQFF. CDR3 nucleotide sequence: TGTGCCAGCGGGATGACTGTCGGCCCTGAGCAGTTCTTC.